This T cell receptor beta chain was sequenced for a study of blood T cell repertoires in COVID-19 (dated by TCRdb to 2019 to 2021). Regarding the complete study: Samples from collaborators originated in the United States, Italy and Spain and spanned both the acute and convalescent phases of COVID-19. Where HLA class I and class II types were available, the types were taken from metadata supplied by the sample provider, not from assay-based typing. The prospective study material was composed of cDNA or gDNA derived from T cells, B-cell-depleted T cells, or PBMCs. Deeply sampled blood TCRbeta repertoires from subjects exposed to, actively infected with, or recovered from COVID-19 were included in the dataset. A de-identified subject ID, COVID-19 status, age in years and sex were almost always included in the sample metadata. Samples were obtained from the ongoing ImmuneRACE study (first 160 participants) and from 1,254 subjects provided by 6 global collaborators. The repertoires were released in a freely available public database meant as a resource for research on the immune response to SARS-CoV-2. Results the study describes overall, beyond this receptor: The quantity of clinical and demographic metadata differed by source and by participant and was supplied without curation.

Including cysteine and phenylalanine, the CDR3 has 12 amino acids. Of the read, only the CDR3 DNA is kept; its 36 bases are in frame from base 1. The junction carries 6 bases between V and J, which are trimmed by 3 bases and 4 bases respectively. Looking up the germline V gene yields CDR1 ENHRY and CDR2 SYGVKD. A remark on this clone: The specificity of this receptor is unknown. Base qualities are missing; no much larger clone stands one base away.

TCRbeta CDR3 regions were amplified from genomic DNA by means of the immunoSEQ Assay, a bias-controlled multiplex PCR. The authors' analysis ran thus. The number of nucleated cells in each sample was estimated by amplification of reference gene primers within the assay. Sequence reads were collapsed and filtered to measure the absolute abundance of every unique TCRbeta CDR3 rearrangement. For each sample, productive Simpson clonality was calculated by taking the square root of Simpson's diversity index across productive rearrangements. This is the immuneACCESS table as TCRdb keeps it, with only in-frame sequences that have V and J called. A part of the clones is gone; compared with another copy, unresolved V genes explain less than half, and the rest is unexplained. The DNA gave D and trimming, while V, J and clone size come from that table. The table for this sample lists about 530,000 clones; approximately 91% of them were counted only once. 7.5% to 9.5% of the sample rests with the top ten.

In Seattle, one collaborating source enrolled patients while the infection was active and tracked those patients longitudinally over the course of disease. Each collaborating institution followed its own protocols to collect whole blood in K2EDTA tubes. For TCRbeta analysis, collaborator samples were shipped as frozen whole blood, as isolated PBMCs, or as DNA extracted from either sample type. The V and J segments used are TRBV10-3 and TRBJ1-2; the D gene identity is not certain. The sample comprised peripheral blood. This clonotype was obtained from a woman aged 50 to 60 with COVID-19, enrolled during active disease. The CDR3: CAISDSVYGYTF. The nucleotide sequence is given as TGTGCCATCAGTGACTCTGTCTATGGCTACACCTTC.